These T cell receptor beta chains were read from a single sample in a study of a mutant IDH1 vaccine in newly diagnosed glioma. The antigens for these receptors are not known. This table comes from immunoSEQ multiplex PCR, and its TCRdb copy is limited to in-frame clones, with some not included. The sample records about 52,000 clones, around nine tenths being singletons. This material consisted of PBMCs, taken from a glioma patient whose treatment included an IDH1 peptide vaccine. The receptors come from a man aged 50 to 60 with glioma. Both conserved end residues are part of each CDR3. The order of the fields is CDR3 protein, CDR3 DNA, V gene, D gene, clone size, J gene. D genes are given only for firm matches. Clone size is shown for a subset of rows, as once, few, many or a class of expanded clone.

CDR3 protein: CASSPQGGGTEAFF
CDR3 DNA: TGTGCCAGCAGCCCCCAGGGGGGGGGAACTGAAGCTTTCTTT
V gene: TRBV9
D gene: TRBD1
clone size: once
J gene: TRBJ1-1

CDR3 protein: CASSQGGGLYEQYF
CDR3 DNA: TGCGCCAGCAGCCAAGGCGGCGGACTCTACGAGCAGTACTTC
V gene: TRBV4-1
D gene: NA
clone size: NA
J gene: TRBJ2-7

CDR3 protein: CASSLGETTGGYGYTF
CDR3 DNA: TGCGCCAGCAGCTTGGGGGAAACGACAGGGGGCTATGGCTACACCTTC
V gene: TRBV5-1
D gene: TRBD1
clone size: NA
J gene: TRBJ1-2

CDR3 protein: CASSSTGGLYEQYF
CDR3 DNA: TGTGCCAGCAGTTCCACAGGGGGGCTCTACGAGCAGTACTTC
V gene: TRBV28
D gene: TRBD1
clone size: NA
J gene: TRBJ2-7

CDR3 protein: CASSRHKRASSYEQYF
CDR3 DNA: TGTGCCAGTAGTAGACACAAGCGGGCCAGCTCCTACGAGCAGTACTTC
V gene: TRBV19
D gene: NA
clone size: once
J gene: TRBJ2-7

CDR3 protein: CASSFEGNTEAFF
CDR3 DNA: TGTGCCAGCAGTTTCGAGGGGAACACTGAAGCTTTCTTT
V gene: TRBV6-6
D gene: NA
clone size: NA
J gene: TRBJ1-1

CDR3 protein: CASGGGVFGMNTEAFF
CDR3 DNA: TGTGCCAGCGGAGGAGGGGTTTTCGGGATGAACACTGAAGCTTTCTTT
V gene: TRBV27
D gene: NA
clone size: NA
J gene: TRBJ1-1

CDR3 protein: CASSLRRANTGELFF
CDR3 DNA: TGTGCCAGCAGCCTGAGACGAGCGAACACCGGGGAGCTGTTTTTT
V gene: TRBV7-2
D gene: NA
clone size: NA
J gene: TRBJ2-2

CDR3 protein: CASSLLAGGQETQYF
CDR3 DNA: TGCGCCAGCAGCTTACTAGCGGGAGGCCAAGAGACCCAGTACTTC
V gene: TRBV5-1
D gene: TRBD2
clone size: NA
J gene: TRBJ2-5

CDR3 protein: CASSLSDTGRGTQYF
CDR3 DNA: TGTGCCAGCAGTTTATCCGATACAGGGAGGGGGACCCAGTACTTC
V gene: TRBV27
D gene: NA
clone size: NA
J gene: TRBJ2-5

CDR3 protein: CASSVSTGGRETQYF
CDR3 DNA: TGTGCCAGCAGCGTTTCGACAGGGGGTCGGGAGACCCAGTACTTC
V gene: TRBV9
D gene: TRBD1
clone size: few
J gene: TRBJ2-5

CDR3 protein: CASRIGGTSYNEQFF
CDR3 DNA: TGTGCCAGCAGAATCGGCGGGACCTCCTACAATGAGCAGTTCTTC
V gene: TRBV4-2
D gene: NA
clone size: NA
J gene: TRBJ2-1

CDR3 protein: CASSLGRSSYYGYTF
CDR3 DNA: TGTGCCAGCAGTTTAGGGCGGTCGAGTTACTATGGCTACACCTTC
V gene: TRBV27
D gene: NA
clone size: NA
J gene: TRBJ1-2

CDR3 protein: CASLTGVAGELFF
CDR3 DNA: TGTGCCAGCCTGACAGGTGTAGCCGGGGAGCTGTTTTTT
V gene: TRBV6-5
D gene: NA
clone size: NA
J gene: TRBJ2-2

CDR3 protein: CASSQDGFKHGQQFF
CDR3 DNA: TGCGCCAGCAGCCAAGATGGCTTTAAGCATGGACAGCAGTTCTTC
V gene: TRBV4-3
D gene: NA
clone size: NA
J gene: TRBJ2-1

CDR3 protein: CASSTGDRQLFF
CDR3 DNA: TGTGCCAGTAGTACCGGGGACAGACAACTGTTTTTT
V gene: TRBV19
D gene: TRBD1
clone size: NA
J gene: TRBJ1-4

CDR3 protein: CASHREETQYF
CDR3 DNA: TGTGCCAGCCACAGGGAAGAGACCCAGTACTTC
V gene: TRBV2
D gene: NA
clone size: NA
J gene: TRBJ2-5

CDR3 protein: CASSGGTGLQYEQYF
CDR3 DNA: TGTGCCAGCAGCGGAGGGACAGGGCTACAATACGAGCAGTACTTC
V gene: TRBV7-6
D gene: TRBD1
clone size: NA
J gene: TRBJ2-7

CDR3 protein: CASGTVNSPLHF
CDR3 DNA: TGCGCCAGCGGGACCGTAAATTCACCCCTCCACTTT
V gene: TRBV4-1
D gene: NA
clone size: NA
J gene: TRBJ1-6

CDR3 protein: CASSVVPTSGRTSSYNEQFF
CDR3 DNA: TGTGCCAGCAGCGTAGTCCCGACTAGCGGGAGGACCAGCTCCTACAATGAGCAGTTCTTC
V gene: TRBV9
D gene: TRBD2
clone size: NA
J gene: TRBJ2-1